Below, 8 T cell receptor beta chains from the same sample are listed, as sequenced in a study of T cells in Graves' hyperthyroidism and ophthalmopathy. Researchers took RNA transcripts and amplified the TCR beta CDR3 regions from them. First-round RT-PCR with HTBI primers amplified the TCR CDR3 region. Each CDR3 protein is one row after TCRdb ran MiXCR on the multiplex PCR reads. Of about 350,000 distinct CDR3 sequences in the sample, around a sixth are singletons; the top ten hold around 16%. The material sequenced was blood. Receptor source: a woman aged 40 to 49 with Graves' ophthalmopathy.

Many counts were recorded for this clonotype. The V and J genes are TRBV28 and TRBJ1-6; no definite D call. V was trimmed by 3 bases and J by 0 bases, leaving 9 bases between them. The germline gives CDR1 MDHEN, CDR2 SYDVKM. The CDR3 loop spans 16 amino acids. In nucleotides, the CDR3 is TGTGCCAGCAGTTTTGACCCCAGCTCCTATAATTCACCCCTCCACTTT. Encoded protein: CASSFDPSSYNSPLHF.

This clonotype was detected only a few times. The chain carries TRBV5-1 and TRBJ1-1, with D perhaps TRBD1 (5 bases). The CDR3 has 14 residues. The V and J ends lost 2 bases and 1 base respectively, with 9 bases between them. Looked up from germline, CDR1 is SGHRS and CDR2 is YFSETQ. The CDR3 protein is CASSFGAPNTEAFF. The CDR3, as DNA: TGCGCCAGCAGCTTTGGGGCCCCGAACACTGAAGCTTTCTTT. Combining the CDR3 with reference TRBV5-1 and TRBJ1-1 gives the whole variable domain KAGVTQTPRYLIKTRGQQVTLSCSPISGHRSVSWYQQTPGQGLQFLFEYFSETQRNKGNFPGRFSGRQFSNSRSEMNVSTLELGDSALYLCASSFGAPNTEAFFGQGTRLTVV.

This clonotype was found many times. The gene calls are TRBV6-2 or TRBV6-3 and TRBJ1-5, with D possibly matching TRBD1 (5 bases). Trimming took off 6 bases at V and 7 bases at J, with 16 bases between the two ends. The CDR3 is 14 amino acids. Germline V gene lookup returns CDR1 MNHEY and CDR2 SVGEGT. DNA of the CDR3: TGTGCCAGCAGCCGGGACTTATCCAAGCAGCCCCAGCATTTT. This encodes CASSRDLSKQPQHF.

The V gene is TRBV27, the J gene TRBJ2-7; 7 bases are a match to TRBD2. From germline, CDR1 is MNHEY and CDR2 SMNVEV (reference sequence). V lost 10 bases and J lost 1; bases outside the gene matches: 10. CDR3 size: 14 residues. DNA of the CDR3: TGTGCCACCAAAGTAGCGGGTGGATCCTACGAGCAGTACTTC. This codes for CATKVAGGSYEQYF.

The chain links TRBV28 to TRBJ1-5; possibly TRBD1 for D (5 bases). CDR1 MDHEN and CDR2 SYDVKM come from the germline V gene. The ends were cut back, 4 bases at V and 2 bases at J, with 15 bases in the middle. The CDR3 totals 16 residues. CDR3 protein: CASSSSGTYGNQPQHF. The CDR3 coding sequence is TGTGCCAGCAGTTCATCGGGGACGTATGGCAATCAGCCCCAGCATTTT.

CDR3 sequence: CATSDQKTSGLETQYF. The CDR3 bases are TGTGCCACCAGTGATCAAAAGACTAGCGGGTTGGAGACCCAGTACTTC. This chain connects TRBV24-1 to TRBJ2-5, with 10 bases that match TRBD2. Germline trimming cut 3 bases from V and 5 bases from J; bases unmatched to any gene: 8. The CDR3 is 16 residues long. The germline gives CDR1 KGHDR, CDR2 SFDVKD.

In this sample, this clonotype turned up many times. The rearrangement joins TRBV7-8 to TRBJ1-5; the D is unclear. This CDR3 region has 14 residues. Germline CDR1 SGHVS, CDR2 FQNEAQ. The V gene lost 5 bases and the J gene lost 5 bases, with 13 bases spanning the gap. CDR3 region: CASSPDRVYQPQHF. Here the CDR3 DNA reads TGTGCCAGCAGCCCGGATAGGGTCTATCAGCCCCAGCATTTT.

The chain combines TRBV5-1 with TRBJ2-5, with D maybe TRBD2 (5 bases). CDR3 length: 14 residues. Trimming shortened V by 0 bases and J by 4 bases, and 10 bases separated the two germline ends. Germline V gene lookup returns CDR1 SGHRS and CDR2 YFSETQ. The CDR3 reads CASSLDGSVETQYF. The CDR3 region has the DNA TGCGCCAGCAGCTTGGATGGTAGCGTAGAGACCCAGTACTTC.